This record looks at one TCR beta chain sequence and its context. Its specificity is unknown. This specimen belongs to a study of CXCR3-negative and CXCR3-positive naive CD8 T cells. Study outcomes and limitations: More hydrophobic TRB CDR3s were found in CXCR3-positive naive cells than in CXCR3-negative naive cells.

The V gene's germline CDR1 is MDHEN and CDR2 SYDVKM. The CDR3 is 11 residues long. UMI-tagged TRB cDNA libraries were built via 5' RACE. TCRdb re-analyzed the 5' RACE reads; it lists each CDR3 protein once, without DNA. The table for this sample gives fewer than 90,000 distinct CDR3 sequences. The specimen was naive CXCR3+ CD8+ T cells from blood. Indicated subset: CD45RO-CCR7+CD27+CD95- naive CD8+ T cells expressing CXCR3 (TNR3+). The chain uses TRBV28 and TRBJ2-7; as DNA is missing, the TRBD1 call by TCRdb cannot be tested. The origin of this receptor is a human donor in good health. Some clones in this sample may be carry-over from other donors' samples. The CDR3 loop reads CASHDSYEQYF.